The 29 T cell receptor beta chains listed next were all sequenced from one sample in a study of T cells in tuberculosis. Time point here: new active TB diagnosis, blood taken before or within 7 days of starting treatment. The assay was immunoSEQ multiplex PCR, and TCRdb's table has in-frame clones only and misses some. The sample records 25,000 to 35,000 clones, about 91% being singletons. Sequenced here: PBMCs, sampled at tuberculosis diagnosis. Receptors originate from an adult with tuberculosis.

The rearrangement links TRBV29-1 to TRBJ2-1; 9 bases map to TRBD1. The V and J ends lost 4 bases and 10 bases, in that order; junction bases with no gene match: 20. This CDR3 comprises 17 residues. Germline V lookup: CDR1 SQVTM, CDR2 ANQGSEA. The CDR3 region has the DNA TGCAGCGTTGGCCCCGAACGGACAGGGGTTTCGTCATGGGAGCAGTTCTTC. This gives the protein CSVGPERTGVSSWEQFF.

The count of this clone is one. J is TRBJ2-1 and V is TRBV4-3; 9 nucleotides match TRBD1. The CDR3 loop spans 19 amino acids. Losses at the gene ends were 0 bases for V and 2 bases for J; bases not matched to a gene: 11. Germline V lookup: CDR1 LGHNA, CDR2 YSLEER. The CDR3 loop reads CASSQDGEADRGTYNEQFF. CDR3 nucleotide sequence: TGCGCCAGCAGCCAAGATGGTGAAGCGGACAGGGGAACCTACAATGAGCAGTTCTTC.

J is TRBJ2-7 and V is TRBV6-6; TRBD1 agrees at 7 bases. This CDR3 region has 15 residues. Germline lookup yields CDR1 MNHNY and CDR2 SVGAGI (reference sequence). Trimming at V came to 5 bases and at J to 2 bases, leaving 9 bases not matched to a gene. CDR3: CASSTEGQIAYEQYF. In nucleotides, the CDR3 is TGTGCCAGCAGTACCGAGGGACAGATTGCCTACGAGCAGTACTTC.

The count of this clone is one. J is TRBJ2-2 and V is TRBV27; 8 positions match TRBD2. The CDR3 extends over 18 amino acids. From germline, CDR1 is MNHEY and CDR2 SMNVEV (reference sequence). With V trimmed by 5 bases and J by 0 bases, 11 bases remained unmatched. The CDR3 sequence: CASSPRLATFANTGELFF. CDR3 DNA: TGTGCCAGCAGTCCCCGACTAGCGACGTTCGCGAACACCGGGGAGCTGTTTTTT.

The chain employs TRBV25-1 and TRBJ2-2; D uncertain. Germline CDR1 MGHDK, CDR2 SYGVNS. CDR3 length: 12 residues. Between the trimmed V and J ends, which lost 3 bases and 6 bases, there was a span of 5 bases. The CDR3, as DNA: TGTGCCAGCAGTGAGGCGGCCGGGGAGCTGTTTTTT. This encodes CASSEAAGELFF.

The chain joins TRBV30 to TRBJ1-1; 8 nucleotides agree with TRBD1. This CDR3 is built from 13 residues. Germline V gives CDR1 GTSNPN, CDR2 SVGIG (reference sequence). The V gene end was trimmed by 3 bases and the J gene end by 1 base; junction bases not matched to a gene: 1. The CDR3 loop reads CAWRGQGNTEAFF. Here the CDR3 DNA reads TGTGCCTGGAGAGGACAGGGGAACACTGAAGCTTTCTTT.

This sequence joins TRBV15 and TRBJ1-1; no clear D. Trimming took off 0 bases at V and 11 bases at J, with 19 bases between the two ends. This CDR3 is 15 amino acids long. Germline assignment: CDR1 LNHNV and CDR2 YYDKDF (reference sequence). This CDR3 reads CATSRDTAVLHWAFF. Here the CDR3 DNA reads TGTGCCACCAGCAGAGATACGGCGGTCCTTCACTGGGCTTTCTTT.

V usage is TRBV28 and J usage is TRBJ2-7; TRBD2 is a possible D gene (5 bases). The CDR3 sequence is 15 residues long. Germline-derived CDR1 and CDR2 are MDHEN and SYDVKM. Trimming stripped 1 base from V and 2 bases from J, with 12 bases between. Here the CDR3 DNA reads TGTGCCAGCAGTTTATTCCTGGACTCTGCCTACGAGCAGTACTTC. This gives the protein CASSLFLDSAYEQYF.

J is TRBJ2-7 and V is TRBV7-9; 10 bases map to TRBD2. Germline CDR1 reads SEHNR; CDR2 reads FQNEAQ (reference sequence). The CDR3 has 12 amino acids. With 3 bases clipped from V and 7 bases from J, the junction kept 0 bases outside the gene matches. CDR3 DNA: TGTGCCAGCAGCTTGGGACTAGCGGAGCAGTACTTC. Translated: CASSLGLAEQYF.

The J gene is TRBJ2-3, the V gene TRBV7-3; no clear D gene. Germline loops: CDR1 SGHTA, CDR2 FQGTGA. Trimming took 2 bases from V and 2 from J, leaving 8 bases between them. This CDR3 spans 14 amino acids. Here the CDR3 reads CASSLLGPTDTQYF. CDR3 nucleotide sequence: TGTGCCAGCAGCTTACTAGGCCCCACAGATACGCAGTATTTT.

V usage is TRBV5-6 and J usage is TRBJ2-1; TRBD2 matches 9 bases. V was clipped by 4 bases and J by 15 bases; unmatched bases: 8. Germline CDR1 SGHDT, CDR2 YYEEEE. The CDR3 has 12 amino acids. CDR3 in DNA: TGTGCCAGCAGCCCGGCCCTAGCGGGGTTGTTCTTC. Translation gives CASSPALAGLFF.

V gene TRBV19 combines with J gene TRBJ1-6, with D maybe TRBD1 (5 bases). CDR1 is LNHDA, CDR2 SQIVND, per germline (reference sequence). V shed 8 bases and J shed 0 bases, with 14 bases lying between them. This CDR3 has 16 amino acids. The CDR3 is CASGGAGSSYNSPLHF. DNA for the CDR3: TGTGCCAGTGGAGGGGCAGGAAGCTCCTATAATTCACCCCTCCACTTT.

This clone was counted only a few times. The CDR3 sequence is CASFYGSNQPQHF. The CDR3 DNA sequence: TGTGCCAGTTTCTACGGTAGCAATCAGCCCCAGCATTTT. The chain recombines TRBV19 with TRBJ1-5; D is uncertain. Trimming shortened V by 8 bases and J by 0 bases, and 8 bases separated the two germline ends. The germline V gene has CDR1 LNHDA and CDR2 SQIVND (reference sequence). The CDR3 length is 13 residues. Full variable domain (missing parts from reference TRBV19 and TRBJ1-5): DGGITQSPKYLFRKEGQNVTLSCEQNLNHDAMYWYRQDPGQGLRLIYYSQIVNDFQKGDIAEGYSVSREKKESFPLTVTSAQKNPTAFYLCASFYGSNQPQHFGDGTRLSIL.

V usage is TRBV6-5 and J usage is TRBJ2-7; D unresolved. The V gene lost 8 bases and the J gene lost 1 base, with 12 bases spanning the gap. Germline V gives CDR1 MNHEY, CDR2 SVGAGI. The CDR3 covers 13 residues. In DNA, the CDR3 is TGTGCCAGCGGATTGACATATTCCTACGAGCAGTACTTC. Translation gives CASGLTYSYEQYF.

The chain uses TRBV27 and TRBJ2-1, with 8 bases lining up with TRBD1. Germline loops: CDR1 MNHEY, CDR2 SMNVEV (reference sequence). The CDR3 sequence is 14 residues long. J was trimmed by 7 bases and V by 5 bases; bases with no gene match: 7. The CDR3 sequence: CASSLSGGRNEQFF. CDR3 coding DNA: TGTGCCAGCAGTCTCTCAGGGGGCCGGAATGAGCAGTTCTTC.

The rearrangement links TRBV7-9 to TRBJ2-7, with TRBD1 matching 8 bases. The junction had 9 bases not matched to a gene; V was cut back by 5 bases and J by 3 bases. The CDR3 runs 15 residues. The germline gives CDR1 SEHNR, CDR2 FQNEAQ (reference sequence). This CDR3 reads CASSERTGSFYEQYF. CDR3 coding DNA: TGTGCCAGCAGCGAGAGGACAGGGTCGTTCTACGAGCAGTACTTC.

The V call is TRBV30, the J call TRBJ2-7; TRBD1 matches at 7 bases. The CDR3 is made up of 14 amino acids. Per germline, CDR1 GTSNPN and CDR2 SVGIG (reference sequence). J lost 6 bases, V lost 0 bases, and 8 bases had no gene match. CDR3 in amino acids: CAWSVRQGLSEQYF. Written as DNA, the CDR3 is TGTGCCTGGAGTGTACGACAGGGATTGAGCGAGCAGTACTTC.

A few counts support this clone. This sequence joins TRBV5-1 and TRBJ2-1; 11 bases fit TRBD2. The CDR3 extends over 16 amino acids. Trimming took 1 base from V and 4 from J; bases not matched to a gene: 4. Germline CDR1 and CDR2: SGHRS and YFSETQ. The DNA of the CDR3 is TGCGCCAGCAGCTTGCAACGACTAGCGGGGTACAATGAGCAGTTCTTC. Its protein is CASSLQRLAGYNEQFF.

This chain links TRBV18 with TRBJ1-1, with TRBD1 as a possible D gene (6 bases). V was pared by 6 bases and J by 1 base, with 18 bases between. Germline CDR1 KGHSH, CDR2 LQKENI. The CDR3 runs 16 residues. The CDR3 is CASSSGAPGTNTEAFF. DNA of the CDR3: TGTGCCAGCTCTTCAGGGGCACCCGGGACGAACACTGAAGCTTTCTTT.

The CDR3 region is CASSQEVSGTQYF. The CDR3 DNA reads TGCGCCAGCAGCCAAGAGGTTTCGGGGACCCAGTACTTC. This chain connects TRBV4-1 to TRBJ2-5; D is unresolved. The CDR3 is made up of 13 amino acids. V was pared by 0 bases and J by 7 bases, with 9 bases between. CDR1 MGHRA and CDR2 YSYEKL come from the germline V gene.

V gene TRBV15 combines with J gene TRBJ2-5; 8 bases match TRBD2. This CDR3 has 15 amino acids. The ends lost 3 bases at V and 2 bases at J; junction bases unmatched: 5. Germline V gene sequence: CDR1 LNHNV, CDR2 YYDKDF (reference sequence). The CDR3 nucleotides read TGTGCCACCAGCAGTCGCGGGGGGTCTCAAGAGACCCAGTACTTC. Its protein is CATSSRGGSQETQYF.

A few counts support this clone. The V gene is TRBV9, the J gene TRBJ2-7, with 10 bases that match TRBD2. The CDR3 is 15 amino acids. Germline CDR1 and CDR2: SGDLS and YYNGEE. The V and J ends lost 3 bases and 3 bases, in that order; junction bases with no gene match: 6. The CDR3 sequence: CASSARTSGNYEQYF. As DNA, the CDR3 is TGTGCCAGCAGCGCCAGGACTAGCGGAAACTACGAGCAGTACTTC.

The chain employs TRBV5-1 and TRBJ1-2; D unresolved. Between the trimmed V and J ends, which lost 0 bases and 8 bases, there was a span of 11 bases. The CDR3 runs to 13 residues. Germline V lookup: CDR1 SGHRS, CDR2 YFSETQ. The CDR3 nucleotides are TGCGCCAGCAGCTTGGCTCTGGACTTCGGCTACACCTTC. It is translated as CASSLALDFGYTF. The full variable domain, in which reference TRBV5-1 and TRBJ1-2 provide the parts outside the CDR3, is KAGVTQTPRYLIKTRGQQVTLSCSPISGHRSVSWYQQTPGQGLQFLFEYFSETQRNKGNFPGRFSGRQFSNSRSEMNVSTLELGDSALYLCASSLALDFGYTFGSGTRLTVV.

This clone was counted once. The V call is TRBV7-9, the J call TRBJ1-1; weak D call: TRBD1 (5 bases). V was clipped by 5 bases and J by 0 bases, with 13 bases between them. The CDR3 consists of 15 residues. Per the germline V gene, CDR1 is SEHNR and CDR2 is FQNEAQ (reference sequence). CDR3 in amino acids: CASSPRGELNTEAFF. The CDR3 DNA is TGTGCCAGCAGCCCTCGGGGGGAGTTGAACACTGAAGCTTTCTTT.

The V call is TRBV4-1, the J call TRBJ1-6; a possible D gene is TRBD1 (6 bases). The CDR3 is 16 residues long. Trimming shortened V by 0 bases and J by 5 bases, and 11 bases separated the two germline ends. Germline loops: CDR1 MGHRA, CDR2 YSYEKL. The CDR3 nucleotides are TGCGCCAGCAGCCAAGAGAGGGGGATGGATAATTCACCCCTCCACTTT. It is translated as CASSQERGMDNSPLHF.

This clone was counted between two and nine times. This chain links TRBV6-5 with TRBJ2-7; 7 bases fit TRBD1. CDR3 size: 12 residues. V shed 6 bases, J shed 2 bases, and the junction held 1 base outside the gene matches. Germline loops: CDR1 MNHEY, CDR2 SVGAGI. The CDR3 DNA reads TGTGCCAGCAGGGACAGGACCTACGAGCAGTACTTC. This gives the protein CASRDRTYEQYF.

The V call is TRBV11-2, the J call TRBJ2-1; 13 bases map to TRBD2. The CDR3 contains 15 residues. V shed 5 bases and J 4 bases; nucleotides not matched to a gene: 2. The germline V gene encodes CDR1 SGHAT and CDR2 FQNNGV. This chain's CDR3 is CASSRTSGSYNEQFF. CDR3 DNA: TGTGCCAGCAGCAGGACTAGCGGGAGTTACAATGAGCAGTTCTTC.

The chain is built from TRBV27 and TRBJ2-7; the match to TRBD2 covers 11 bases. Germline V gene data show CDR1 as MNHEY and CDR2 as SMNVEV (reference sequence). J gave up 5 bases and V 6 bases, and 12 bases lay outside the gene matches. The CDR3 sequence is 16 residues long. CDR3 sequence: CASRSQGATSGNEQYF. In DNA, the CDR3 is TGTGCCAGCAGGAGCCAGGGCGCGACTAGCGGGAACGAGCAGTACTTC.

The chain combines TRBV19 with TRBJ2-4, with D unclear. Germline lookup yields CDR1 LNHDA and CDR2 SQIVND (reference sequence). V lost 3 bases and J lost 0, with 12 bases in between. The CDR3 has 16 amino acids. This CDR3 is CASSIGPLLAKNIQYF. Here the CDR3 DNA reads TGTGCCAGTAGTATTGGGCCCCTTCTAGCCAAAAACATTCAGTACTTC.